Sequencing of this TCR beta chain was carried out in a study of glioma-infiltrating T cells after dendritic cell vaccination. Study as a whole: Glioblastoma patients came from Phase I and II dendritic cell vaccination trials.

This CDR3 has 14 amino acids. CDR1 and CDR2 (germline): GTSNPN, SVGIG (reference sequence). The V and J ends lost 4 bases and 8 bases respectively, with 17 bases between them. Study-level results: Higher TCR clonality did not directly relate to longer survival.

To note about this clone: Its matching antigen is unknown.

TCRB CDR3 was amplified from 2 ug genomic DNA or less. The table came from immunoSEQ multiplex PCR; TCRdb's copy has only in-frame clones and leaves some out. The sample carries more than 75,000 clones, roughly four fifths recorded once. Indicated time point: after dendritic cell vaccination, including at tumor progression/relapse. None of the glioblastoma patients had an isocitrate dehydrogenase mutation. The clonotype originates from a human donor with glioblastoma. The sequencing here drew on blood, taken after dendritic cell vaccination. The chain recombines TRBV30 with TRBJ1-4, with D unresolved. For the CDR3, the DNA is TGTGCCTGGACTAGGGAGGGAATTCGCGAAAAACTGTTTTTT. Protein: CAWTREGIREKLFF.